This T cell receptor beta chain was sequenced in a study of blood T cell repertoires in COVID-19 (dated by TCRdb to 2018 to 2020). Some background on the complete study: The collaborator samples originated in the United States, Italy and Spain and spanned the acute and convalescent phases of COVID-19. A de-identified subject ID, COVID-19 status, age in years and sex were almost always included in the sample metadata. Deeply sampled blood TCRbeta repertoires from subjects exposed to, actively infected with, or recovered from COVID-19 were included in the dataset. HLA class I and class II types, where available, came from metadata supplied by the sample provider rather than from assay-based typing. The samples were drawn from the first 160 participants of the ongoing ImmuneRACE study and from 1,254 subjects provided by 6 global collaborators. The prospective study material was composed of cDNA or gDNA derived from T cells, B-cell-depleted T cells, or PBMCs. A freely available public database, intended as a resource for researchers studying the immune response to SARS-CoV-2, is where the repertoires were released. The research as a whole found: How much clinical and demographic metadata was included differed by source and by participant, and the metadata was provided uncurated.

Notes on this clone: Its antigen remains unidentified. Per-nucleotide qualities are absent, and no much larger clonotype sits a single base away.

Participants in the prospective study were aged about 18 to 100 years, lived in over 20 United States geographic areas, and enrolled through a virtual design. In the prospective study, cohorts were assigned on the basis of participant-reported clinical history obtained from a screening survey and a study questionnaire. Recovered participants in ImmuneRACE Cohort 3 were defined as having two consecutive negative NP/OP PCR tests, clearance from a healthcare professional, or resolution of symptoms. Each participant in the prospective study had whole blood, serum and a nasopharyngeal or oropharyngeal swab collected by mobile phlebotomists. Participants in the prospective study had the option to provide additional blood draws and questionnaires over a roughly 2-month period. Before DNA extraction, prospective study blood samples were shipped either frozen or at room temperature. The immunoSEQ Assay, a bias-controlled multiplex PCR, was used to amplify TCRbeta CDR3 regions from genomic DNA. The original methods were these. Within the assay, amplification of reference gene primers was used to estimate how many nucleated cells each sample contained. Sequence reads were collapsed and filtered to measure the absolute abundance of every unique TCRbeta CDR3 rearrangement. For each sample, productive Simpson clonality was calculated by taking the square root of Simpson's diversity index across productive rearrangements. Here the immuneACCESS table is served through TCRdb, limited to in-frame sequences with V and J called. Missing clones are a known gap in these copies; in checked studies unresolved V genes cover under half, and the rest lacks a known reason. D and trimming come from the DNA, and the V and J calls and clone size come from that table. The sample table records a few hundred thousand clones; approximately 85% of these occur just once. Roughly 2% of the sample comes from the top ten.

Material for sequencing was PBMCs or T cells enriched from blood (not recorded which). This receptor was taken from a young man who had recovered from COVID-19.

The CDR3 sequence is CASSQATGDSSYEQYF. The nucleotides are TGTGCCAGCAGCCAAGCGACAGGGGATAGCTCCTACGAGCAGTACTTC. The receptor chain draws on TRBV4-2 and TRBJ2-7; TRBD1 matches 8 bases in the middle. Germline trimming amounts to 1 base on V and 0 bases on J, with 5 as the count of junction bases outside the gene matches. The germline V gene encodes CDR1 LGHNA and CDR2 YNFKEQ. The CDR3 spans 16 residues, from the cysteine through the phenylalanine. Kept here is only the CDR3 DNA, which spans 48 bases and is read in frame from base 1.